This TCR beta chain was captured by sequencing in a study of patients and donors after allogeneic stem cell transplantation. The sample holds many counts of this clonotype. The CDR3 has 16 residues. The germline V gene encodes CDR1 SGHRS and CDR2 YFSETQ. Trimming at V came to 1 base and at J to 6 bases, leaving 13 bases not matched to a gene. TCRdb reanalysed the RT-PCR reads using MiXCR and keeps one entry per CDR3 protein. The table has under 95,000 distinct CDR3 sequences, 4.5% to 5% seen once. Sequenced sample: blood, either unsorted or a sorted T cell fraction (not recorded which). The genes are TRBV5-1 and TRBJ2-7; TRBD1 matches 7 bases. The TCR originated in a human donor who was either an allogeneic HSCT recipient or a stem cell or donor lymphocyte infusion donor (not recorded which). It is not recorded whose cells these are; they may come from a transplant donor. The chain's CDR3 is CASSLSPGQQASEQYF. The DNA of the CDR3 is TGCGCCAGCAGCTTGTCTCCGGGACAGCAAGCAAGCGAGCAGTACTTC.